Included here is one T cell receptor (beta chain) sequence, with context. Its recognized antigen is unknown. Nothing much larger sits one base from this clone, and base qualities are not available. Libraries were made using the immunoSEQ multiplex PCR assay. TCRdb took this table from immuneACCESS and kept in-frame rearrangements with V and J called. Such tables lack part of the clones; where checked against another copy, unresolved V genes explain under half of the gap, and the rest is unexplained. The sample profile shows 110,000 or so clones; around four fifths of them were found once. The ten largest make up approximately 7% of the sample. The data are from a study of control samples from healthy donors and cancer patients (TCRdb year 2020). The junction shows trimming of 1 base on V and 7 bases on J, plus 14 bases between the germline ends. The CDR3, cysteine through phenylalanine, is 15 amino acids long. Of all the DNA, just the CDR3 is kept, 45 bases in frame from base 1. Per the germline V gene (reference sequence), LNHDA is the CDR1 and SQIVND is the CDR2.

The receptor was isolated from a man aged 18 to 29 in good health. This sequence uses TRBV19 and TRBJ1-5, with the D gene not confidently named. Source material: blood. This receptor has the CDR3 CASSIVGFGLQPQHF. The bases are TGTGCCAGTAGTATAGTTGGGTTCGGGTTGCAGCCCCAGCATTTT.